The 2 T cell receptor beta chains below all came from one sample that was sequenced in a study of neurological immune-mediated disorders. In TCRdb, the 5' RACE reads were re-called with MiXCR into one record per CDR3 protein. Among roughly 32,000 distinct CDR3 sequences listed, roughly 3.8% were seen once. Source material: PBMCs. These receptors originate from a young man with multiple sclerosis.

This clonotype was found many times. CDR3 DNA: TGCGCCAGCACTGTACAGGGATTTTCGGCCAATGAGCAGTTCTTC. Translated: CASTVQGFSANEQFF. The V and J genes are TRBV5-1 and TRBJ2-1, with TRBD1 as a possible D gene (6 bases). From germline, CDR1 is SGHRS and CDR2 YFSETQ. This CDR3 is 15 amino acids long. V lost 6 bases to trimming and J lost 6 bases, with 19 bases between them.

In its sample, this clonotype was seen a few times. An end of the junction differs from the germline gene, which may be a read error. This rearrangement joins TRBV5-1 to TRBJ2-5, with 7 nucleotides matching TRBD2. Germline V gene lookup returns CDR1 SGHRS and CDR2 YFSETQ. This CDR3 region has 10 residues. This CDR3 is CASSLVSGTF. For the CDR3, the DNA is TGCGCCAGCAGCTTGGTCAGCGGGACCTTC.